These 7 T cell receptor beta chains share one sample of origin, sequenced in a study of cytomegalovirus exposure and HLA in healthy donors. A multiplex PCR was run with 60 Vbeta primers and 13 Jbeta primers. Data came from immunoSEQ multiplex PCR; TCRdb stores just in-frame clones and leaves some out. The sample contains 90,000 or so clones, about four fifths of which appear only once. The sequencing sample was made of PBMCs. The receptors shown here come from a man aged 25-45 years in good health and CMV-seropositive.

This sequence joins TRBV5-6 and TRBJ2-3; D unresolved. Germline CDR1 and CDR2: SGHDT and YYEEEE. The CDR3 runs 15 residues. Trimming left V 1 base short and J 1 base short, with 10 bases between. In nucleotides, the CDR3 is TGTGCCAGCAGCTTGTTGTCGAAGCGCACAGATACGCAGTATTTT. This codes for CASSLLSKRTDTQYF.

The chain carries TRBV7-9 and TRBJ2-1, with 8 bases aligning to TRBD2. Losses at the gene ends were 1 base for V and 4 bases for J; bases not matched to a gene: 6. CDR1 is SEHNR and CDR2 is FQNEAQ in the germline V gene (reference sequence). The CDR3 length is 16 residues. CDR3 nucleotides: TGTGCCAGCAGCTTAGGTGGCGGGAGGAATTACAATGAGCAGTTCTTC. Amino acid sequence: CASSLGGGRNYNEQFF.

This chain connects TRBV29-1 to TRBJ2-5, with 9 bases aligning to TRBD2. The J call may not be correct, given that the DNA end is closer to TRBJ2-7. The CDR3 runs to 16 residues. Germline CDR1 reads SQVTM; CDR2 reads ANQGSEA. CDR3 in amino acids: CSVSIAGEYNNYEQYF. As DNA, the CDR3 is TGCAGCGTCTCTATAGCGGGAGAATACAATAACTACGAGCAGTACTTC.

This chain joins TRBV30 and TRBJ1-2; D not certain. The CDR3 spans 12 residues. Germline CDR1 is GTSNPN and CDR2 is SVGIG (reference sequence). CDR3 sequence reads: CADRPQSYGYTF. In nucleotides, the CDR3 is TGTGCTGACCGCCCACAGAGCTATGGCTACACCTTC.

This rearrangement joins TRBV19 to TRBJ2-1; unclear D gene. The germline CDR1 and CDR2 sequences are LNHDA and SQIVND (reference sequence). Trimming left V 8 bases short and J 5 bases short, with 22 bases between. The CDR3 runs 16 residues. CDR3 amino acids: CASARLVTLHNNEQFF. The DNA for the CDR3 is TGTGCCAGTGCCAGACTCGTAACACTACATAACAATGAGCAGTTCTTC.

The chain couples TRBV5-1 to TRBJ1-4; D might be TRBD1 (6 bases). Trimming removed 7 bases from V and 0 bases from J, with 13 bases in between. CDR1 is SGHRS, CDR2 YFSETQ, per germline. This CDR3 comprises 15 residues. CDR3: CASGMGGATNEKLFF. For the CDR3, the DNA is TGCGCCAGCGGCATGGGGGGCGCAACTAATGAAAAACTGTTTTTT.

In DNA form, the CDR3 reads TGCGCCAGCAGCCAAGTTTTGGACTATCATGAGCAGTTCTTC. Translated: CASSQVLDYHEQFF. The chain carries TRBV4-3 and TRBJ2-1, with D perhaps TRBD2 (6 bases). Between the trimmed V and J ends, which lost 1 base and 8 bases, there was a span of 12 bases. The CDR3 extends over 14 amino acids. CDR1 and CDR2 (germline): LGHNA, YSLEER.